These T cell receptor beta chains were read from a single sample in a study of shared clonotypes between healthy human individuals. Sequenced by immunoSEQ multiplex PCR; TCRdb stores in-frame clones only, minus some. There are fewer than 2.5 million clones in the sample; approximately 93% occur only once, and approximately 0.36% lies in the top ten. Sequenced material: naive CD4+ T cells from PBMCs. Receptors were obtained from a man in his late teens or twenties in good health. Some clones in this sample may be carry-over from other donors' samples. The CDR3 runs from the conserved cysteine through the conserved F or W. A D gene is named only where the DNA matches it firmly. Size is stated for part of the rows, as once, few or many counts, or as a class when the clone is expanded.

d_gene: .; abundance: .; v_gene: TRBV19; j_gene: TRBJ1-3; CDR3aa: CASSAPGRGNTIYF; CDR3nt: TGTGCCAGTAGTGCCCCAGGGCGCGGAAACACCATATATTTT
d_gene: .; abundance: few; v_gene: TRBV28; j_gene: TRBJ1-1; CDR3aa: CGSMNTEAFF; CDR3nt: TGTGGAAGTATGAACACTGAAGCTTTCTTT
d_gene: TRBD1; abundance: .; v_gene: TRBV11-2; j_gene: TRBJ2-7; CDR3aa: CASTLRRTGFDEQYF; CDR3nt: TGTGCCAGCACCTTGCGACGGACAGGTTTTGACGAGCAGTACTTC
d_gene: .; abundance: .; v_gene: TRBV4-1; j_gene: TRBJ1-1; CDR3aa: CASSREGNTEAFF; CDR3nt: TGCGCCAGCAGCCGGGAGGGGAACACTGAAGCTTTCTTT
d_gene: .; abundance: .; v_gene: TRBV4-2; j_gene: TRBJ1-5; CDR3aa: CASSQDYLPHTIYQPQHF; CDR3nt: TGTGCCAGCAGCCAAGATTATCTACCCCACACCATCTATCAGCCCCAGCATTTT
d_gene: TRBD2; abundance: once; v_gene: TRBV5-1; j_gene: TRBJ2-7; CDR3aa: CASSQILAGGWREQYF; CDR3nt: TGCGCCAGCAGCCAGATACTAGCGGGAGGGTGGCGCGAGCAGTACTTC
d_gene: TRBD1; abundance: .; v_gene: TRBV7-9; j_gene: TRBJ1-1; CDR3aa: CASSPGQGFTEAFF; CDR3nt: TGTGCCAGCAGCCCGGGACAGGGCTTCACTGAAGCTTTCTTT
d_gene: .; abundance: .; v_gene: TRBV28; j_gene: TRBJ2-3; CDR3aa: CASSLSAVFGADTQYF; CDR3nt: TGTGCCAGCAGTTTATCTGCAGTGTTTGGCGCAGATACGCAGTATTTT
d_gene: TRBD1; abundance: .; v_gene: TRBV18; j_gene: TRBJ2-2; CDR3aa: CASSLIQVSGTGGNTGELFF; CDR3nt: TGTGCCAGCTCACTCATCCAAGTGTCCGGGACAGGGGGCAACACCGGGGAGCTGTTTTTT
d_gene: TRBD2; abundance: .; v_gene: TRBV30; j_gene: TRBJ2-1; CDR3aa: CAWSTFPGLENEQFF; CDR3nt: TGTGCCTGGAGTACTTTTCCGGGACTAGAAAATGAGCAGTTCTTC
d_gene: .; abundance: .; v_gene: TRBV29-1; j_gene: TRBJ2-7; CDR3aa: CSVTHRQPYEQYF; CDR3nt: TGCAGCGTTACCCACCGCCAGCCCTACGAGCAGTACTTC
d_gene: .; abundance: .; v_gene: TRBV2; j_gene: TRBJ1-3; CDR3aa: CASRKGNSGNTIYF; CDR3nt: TGTGCCAGCAGAAAGGGAAACTCTGGAAACACCATATATTTT
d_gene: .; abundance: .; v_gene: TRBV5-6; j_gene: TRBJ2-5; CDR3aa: CASSSGPTRGTQYF; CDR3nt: TGTGCCAGCAGCTCCGGACCCACCCGGGGGACCCAGTACTTC
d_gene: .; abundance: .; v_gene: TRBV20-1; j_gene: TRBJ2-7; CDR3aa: CSALGTYEQYF; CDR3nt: TGCAGTGCCCTCGGGACCTACGAGCAGTACTTC
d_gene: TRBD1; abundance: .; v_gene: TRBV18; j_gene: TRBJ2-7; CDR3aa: CASSPRQGESYEQYF; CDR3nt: TGTGCCAGCTCGCCTAGACAGGGGGAGTCCTACGAGCAGTACTTC
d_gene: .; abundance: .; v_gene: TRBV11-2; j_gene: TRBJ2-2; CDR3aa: CASSLDLVGGGELFF; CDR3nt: TGTGCCAGCAGCTTAGATCTTGTAGGAGGAGGGGAGCTGTTTTTT
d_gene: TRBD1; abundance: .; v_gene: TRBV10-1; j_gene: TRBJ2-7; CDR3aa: CASSGNRDSLSSYEQYF; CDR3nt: TGCGCCAGCAGTGGGAACCGGGACAGTTTGAGCTCCTACGAGCAGTACTTC
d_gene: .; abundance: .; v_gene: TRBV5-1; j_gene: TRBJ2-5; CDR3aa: CASSSRGVKKETQYF; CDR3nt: TGCGCCAGCAGCTCAAGGGGGGTAAAAAAAGAGACCCAGTACTTC
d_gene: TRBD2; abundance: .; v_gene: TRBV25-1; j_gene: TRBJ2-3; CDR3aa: CASSVAGGGPTDTQYF; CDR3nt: TGTGCCAGCAGTGTGGCGGGAGGGGGCCCCACAGATACGCAGTATTTT
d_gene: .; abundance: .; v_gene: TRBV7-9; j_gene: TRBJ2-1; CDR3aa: CASSLVLNYNEQFF; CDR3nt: TGTGCCAGCAGCTTAGTCTTAAACTACAATGAGCAGTTCTTC
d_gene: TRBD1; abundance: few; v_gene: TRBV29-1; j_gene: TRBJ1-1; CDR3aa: CSVASGGVTEAFF; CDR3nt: TGCAGCGTTGCCTCAGGGGGCGTCACTGAAGCTTTCTTT
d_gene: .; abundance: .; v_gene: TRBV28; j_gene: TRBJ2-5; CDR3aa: CASSSVFVLGGGQETQYF; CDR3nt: TGTGCCAGCAGTTCCGTGTTTGTTTTAGGTGGAGGCCAAGAGACCCAGTACTTC
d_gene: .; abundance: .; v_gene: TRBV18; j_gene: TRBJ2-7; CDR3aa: CASSPHAYEQYF; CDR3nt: TGTGCCAGCTCACCACATGCCTACGAGCAGTACTTC
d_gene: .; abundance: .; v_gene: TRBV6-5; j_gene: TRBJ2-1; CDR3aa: CASSYNQDNEQFF; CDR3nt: TGTGCCAGCAGCTACAACCAAGACAATGAGCAGTTCTTC
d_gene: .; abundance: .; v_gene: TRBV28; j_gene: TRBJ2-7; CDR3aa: CASAVHPYEQYF; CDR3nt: TGTGCCAGCGCCGTACACCCCTACGAGCAGTACTTC
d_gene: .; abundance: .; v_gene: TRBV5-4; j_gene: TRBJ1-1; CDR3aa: CASSGTGTGIAEAFF; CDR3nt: TGTGCCAGCAGCGGTACAGGGACTGGAATCGCCGAAGCTTTCTTT
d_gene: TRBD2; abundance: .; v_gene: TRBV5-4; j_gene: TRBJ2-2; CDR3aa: CASRSRGGQNTGELFF; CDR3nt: TGTGCCAGCAGGTCACGGGGGGGGCAGAACACCGGGGAGCTGTTTTTT
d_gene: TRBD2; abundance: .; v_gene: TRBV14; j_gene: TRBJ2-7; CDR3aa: CASSQDGPGGRVEQYF; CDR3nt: TGTGCCAGCAGCCAAGATGGCCCGGGAGGAAGGGTCGAGCAGTACTTC
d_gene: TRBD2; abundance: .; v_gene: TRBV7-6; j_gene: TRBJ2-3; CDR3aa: CASSLLPWASGTTDTQYF; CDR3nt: TGTGCCAGCAGCTTATTGCCTTGGGCTAGCGGGACCACAGATACGCAGTATTTT
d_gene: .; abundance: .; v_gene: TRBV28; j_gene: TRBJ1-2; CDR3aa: CASSVGSKRVFYGYTF; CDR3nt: TGTGCCAGCAGCGTAGGATCGAAGCGGGTCTTCTATGGCTACACCTTC
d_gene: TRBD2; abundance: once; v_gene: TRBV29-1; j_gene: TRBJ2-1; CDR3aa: CSAPGLALEQFF; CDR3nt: TGCAGCGCCCCGGGACTAGCACTTGAGCAGTTCTTC
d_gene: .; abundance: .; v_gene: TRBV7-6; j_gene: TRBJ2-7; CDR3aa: CASSRTTNNYEQYF; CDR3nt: TGTGCCAGCAGCCGTACTACTAATAACTACGAGCAGTACTTC
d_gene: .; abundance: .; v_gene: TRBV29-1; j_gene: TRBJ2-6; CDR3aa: CSAILLRPGANVLTF; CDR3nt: TGCAGCGCCATACTATTGAGGCCGGGGGCCAACGTCCTGACTTTC
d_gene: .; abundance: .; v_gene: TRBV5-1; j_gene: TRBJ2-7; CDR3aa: CASSFIRGAEQYF; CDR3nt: TGCGCCAGCAGCTTTATAAGGGGCGCTGAGCAGTACTTC
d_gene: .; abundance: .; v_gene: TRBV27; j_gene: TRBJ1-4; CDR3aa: CASSLWRGSGEKLFF; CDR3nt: TGTGCCAGCAGTTTATGGCGGGGGTCGGGGGAAAAACTGTTTTTT
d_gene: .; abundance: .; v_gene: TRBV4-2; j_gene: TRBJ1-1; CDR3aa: CASSQGVSRNTEAFF; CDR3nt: TGTGCCAGCAGCCAAGGTGTCAGCAGGAACACTGAAGCTTTCTTT
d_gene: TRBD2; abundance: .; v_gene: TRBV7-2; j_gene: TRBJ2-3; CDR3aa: CASRPTSGGGTQYF; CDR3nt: TGTGCCAGCAGACCTACTAGCGGGGGCGGTACGCAGTATTTT
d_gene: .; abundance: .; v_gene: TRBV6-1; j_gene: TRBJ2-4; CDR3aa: CASSVGAFSKNIQYF; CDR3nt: TGTGCCAGCAGTGTGGGGGCCTTTTCCAAAAACATTCAGTACTTC
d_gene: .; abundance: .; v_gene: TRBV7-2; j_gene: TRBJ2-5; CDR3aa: CASSLAGSKARQTQYF; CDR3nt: TGTGCCAGCAGCTTAGCGGGCAGTAAAGCGAGGCAGACCCAGTACTTC
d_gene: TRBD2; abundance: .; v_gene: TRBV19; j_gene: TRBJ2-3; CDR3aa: CASSIIGRPGADTQYF; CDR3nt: TGTGCCAGTAGTATCATCGGGAGGCCGGGGGCAGATACGCAGTATTTT
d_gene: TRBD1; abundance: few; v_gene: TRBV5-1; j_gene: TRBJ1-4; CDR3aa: CASSLGTGLEKLFF; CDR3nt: TGCGCCAGCAGCTTGGGGACAGGGCTTGAAAAACTGTTTTTT
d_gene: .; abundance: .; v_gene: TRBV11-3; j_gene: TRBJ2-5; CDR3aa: CASSLQGDRVETQYF; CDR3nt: TGTGCCAGCAGCTTACAAGGAGATCGTGTGGAGACCCAGTACTTC
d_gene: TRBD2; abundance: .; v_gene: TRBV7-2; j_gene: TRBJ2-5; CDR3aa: CASSLGGLAGRETQYF; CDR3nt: TGTGCCAGCAGCTTAGGGGGACTAGCGGGACGAGAGACCCAGTACTTC
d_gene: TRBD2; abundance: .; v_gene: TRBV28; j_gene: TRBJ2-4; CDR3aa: CASNPGGEAKNIQYF; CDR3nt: TGTGCCAGCAACCCGGGGGGGGAAGCCAAAAACATTCAGTACTTC
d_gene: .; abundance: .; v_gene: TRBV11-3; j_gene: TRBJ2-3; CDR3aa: CASSPGAVRDTQYF; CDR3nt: TGTGCCAGCAGCCCCGGGGCCGTGAGGGATACGCAGTATTTT
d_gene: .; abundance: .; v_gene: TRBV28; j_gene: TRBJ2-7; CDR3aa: CASTASGDGYEQYF; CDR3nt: TGTGCCAGCACCGCATCAGGGGATGGTTACGAGCAGTACTTC
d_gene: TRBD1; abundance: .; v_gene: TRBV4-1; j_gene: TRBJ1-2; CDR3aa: CASSQSPGTGGPYGYTF; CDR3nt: TGCGCCAGCAGCCAAAGCCCCGGGACAGGGGGCCCATATGGCTACACCTTC
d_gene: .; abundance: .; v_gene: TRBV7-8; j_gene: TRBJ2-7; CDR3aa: CASSSPRGRSSYEQYF; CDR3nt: TGTGCCAGCAGCTCCCCGAGGGGGAGGAGCTCCTACGAGCAGTACTTC
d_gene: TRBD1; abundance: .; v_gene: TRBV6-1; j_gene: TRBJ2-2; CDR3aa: CASTKGTGNTGELFF; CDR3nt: TGTGCCAGCACCAAGGGGACAGGGAACACCGGGGAGCTGTTTTTT
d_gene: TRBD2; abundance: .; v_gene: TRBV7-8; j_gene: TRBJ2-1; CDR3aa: CASSLEGLGNNEQFF; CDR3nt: TGTGCCAGCAGCTTAGAGGGACTAGGCAACAATGAGCAGTTCTTC
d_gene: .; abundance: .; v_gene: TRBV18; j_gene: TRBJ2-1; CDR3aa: CASSPPELGAYNEQFF; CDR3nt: TGTGCCAGCTCACCACCGGAACTAGGGGCTTACAATGAGCAGTTCTTC
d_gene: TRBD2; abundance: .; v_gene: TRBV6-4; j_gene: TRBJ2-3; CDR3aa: CASSWGTSRSTDTQYF; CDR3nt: TGTGCCAGCAGTTGGGGGACTAGCCGAAGCACAGATACGCAGTATTTT